Listed below are T cell receptor beta chains from one sample, sequenced in a study of chemoradiotherapy in HPV16-positive cancers. Sequenced by immunoSEQ multiplex PCR; TCRdb stores in-frame clones only, minus some. Of some 12,000 clones listed, about 81% are singletons. The specimen was collected from a patient who underwent chemoradiotherapy. The receptors shown here come from a human donor with HPV-associated anogenital cancer. CDR3s include the opening cysteine and the closing phenylalanine or tryptophan.

TRBJ2-5,TRBV9,CASSVATAEGTQYF
TRBJ1-4,TRBV23-1,CASSQFGRAGEKLFF
TRBJ1-2,TRBV6-1,CASSEKSAGVYGYTF
TRBJ1-2,TRBV11-2,CASSIGGAGYTF
TRBJ1-2,TRBV20-1,CSASRGEGYTF
TRBJ1-1,TRBV11-2,CASSPYTRTMNTEAFF
TRBJ2-5,TRBV7-6,CASSTRALGGGYQETQYF
TRBJ1-2,TRBV27,CASSLTGTGGYGYTF
TRBJ1-1,TRBV20-1,CSARGQFEAFF
TRBJ2-1,TRBV5-1,CASSLPGDRGMANEQFF
TRBJ2-7,TRBV11-2,CASSFLWETYEQYF
TRBJ1-2,TRBV23-1,CASSRGQGNYGYTF
TRBJ1-5,TRBV7-2,CASSEDRPQPQHF
TRBJ1-1,TRBV11-3,CASSATGGSTEAFF
TRBJ1-6,TRBV2,CALQRDRGFESPLHF
TRBJ2-1,TRBV11-3,CASSPGKSSYNEQFF
TRBJ1-3,TRBV4-3,CASSPAHPAGPPGNTIYF
TRBJ1-1,TRBV9,CASREVADTEAFF
TRBJ1-5,TRBV14,CASEKTFPYNQPQHF
TRBJ2-1,TRBV2,CASRLGLAGGQGEQFF
TRBJ1-2,TRBV7-9,CASSFQTGPRFFGYTF
TRBJ1-2,TRBV7-9,CASSNRDRGPSYGYTF
TRBJ2-7,TRBV6-6,CASSYRTNRLSPEQYF
TRBJ2-3,TRBV7-3,CASSPRGLRDTQYF
-,TRBV6-1,CASSRGGWMLYEQYF
TRBJ1-4,TRBV18,CASSPDGFGGEKLFF
TRBJ1-1,TRBV7-8,CASSLEGQLFTEAFF
TRBJ2-3,TRBV9,CASSVQRDLSTDTQYF
TRBJ2-7,TRBV6-1,CASMGGFYEQYF
TRBJ1-5,TRBV11-2,CASSLRAGSSNQPQHF
TRBJ1-6,TRBV5-6,CASSLGGPRSDSPLHF
TRBJ1-1,TRBV28,CASSKTGWTEAFF
TRBJ2-2,TRBV5-1,CASSLAGNTGELFF
TRBJ2-5,TRBV5-8,CASSLSVGAETQYF
TRBJ1-3,TRBV6-1,CASSVSGTDGNTIYF
TRBJ2-5,TRBV10-3,CAISETRLAGQETQYF
TRBJ2-2,TRBV5-1,CASSSVQGSVTGELFF
TRBJ1-1,TRBV5-1,CASSTGTEAFF
TRBJ2-5,TRBV28,CASSTGRWGETQYF
TRBJ2-3,TRBV4-3,CASSQDRGGGATDTQYF
TRBJ2-7,TRBV6-6,CASSYGGTNYEQYF
TRBJ1-2,TRBV6-5,CASSYGTGRLSGYTF
TRBJ1-1,TRBV2,CASSEEGAGTEAFF